The next 6 T cell receptor beta chains were all read from a single sample in a study of CD8 T cells in Susac syndrome. Random hexamers served to reverse transcribe roughly 0.5 to 1 ug RNA. TCRdb fed the immunoSEQ multiplex PCR reads into MiXCR, producing one record per CDR3 protein. This sample has about 150,000 distinct CDR3 sequences; just under 97% occur once, and the top ten carry 0.15%. What was sequenced was CD8+ T cells from PBMCs. These receptors all come from a human donor with multiple sclerosis.

This rearrangement joins TRBV5-4 to TRBJ1-5, with a tentative D call TRBD1 (6 bases). The CDR3 is made up of 16 amino acids. The germline CDR1 and CDR2 sequences are SGHNT and YYREEE (reference sequence). Trimming shortened V by 0 bases and J by 1 base, and 11 bases separated the two germline ends. CDR3 loop: CASSLAGGGSNQPQHF. In DNA, the CDR3 is TGTGCCAGCAGCTTGGCGGGAGGGGGAAGCAATCAGCCCCAGCATTTT.

This chain links TRBV4-1 with TRBJ2-5; D is undetermined. Germline CDR1 is MGHRA and CDR2 is YSYEKL. The CDR3 sequence is 13 residues long. V was pared by 1 base and J by 5 bases, with 8 bases between. The DNA for the CDR3 is TGCGCCAGCAGCCAAGGCCCGAGGGAGACCCAGTACTTC. Translation: CASSQGPRETQYF.

The table lists this clonotype with a count of one. The chain combines TRBV12-3 or TRBV12-4 with TRBJ2-3; D unresolved. This CDR3 contains 13 residues. V was pared by 7 bases and J by 11 bases, with 19 bases between. CDR3 region: CASTRSWQAKQYF. In DNA form, the CDR3 reads TGTGCCAGCACAAGAAGCTGGCAGGCGAAGCAGTATTTT.

V and J are TRBV20-1 and TRBJ1-2; the match to TRBD1 covers 7 bases. Per the germline V gene, CDR1 is DFQATT and CDR2 is SNEGSKA (reference sequence). Trimming took 5 bases from V and 7 from J; bases not matched to a gene: 16. This CDR3 is 15 amino acids long. DNA for the CDR3: TGCAGTGCTTTAGACCGGGACAGCCCACGTGGTGGCTACACCTTC. Amino acid sequence: CSALDRDSPRGGYTF.

V gene TRBV12-3 or TRBV12-4 combines with J gene TRBJ1-1; no definite D call. The length of the CDR3 is 13 residues. V was trimmed by 7 bases and J by 1 base, leaving 10 bases between them. CDR3: CASIRTGNTEAFF. As DNA, the CDR3 is TGTGCCAGCATACGGACGGGGAACACTGAAGCTTTCTTT.

This clonotype occurred a few times. The chain is built from TRBV30 and TRBJ2-6; D possibly corresponds to TRBD1 (5 bases). Trimming left V 4 bases short and J 2 bases short, with 9 bases between. The CDR3 runs to 14 residues. CDR1 and CDR2 (germline): GTSNPN, SVGIG (reference sequence). The CDR3, as DNA: TGTGCCTGGACTAGGGGTACTGGGGCCAACGTCCTGACTTTC. As protein: CAWTRGTGANVLTF.